This T cell receptor beta chain was sequenced during a study of beta chain features in type 1 diabetes. Whole-study context: Summed over all samples, the examined sorted cells came to fewer than 120,000,000. Study-wide findings and caveats: Among patients, naive, central memory and Treg TCRB repertoires appeared more similar than among healthy donors. For Type 1 diabetes patients, all four CD4+ subsets carried TCRB CDR3s that were moderately but significantly shorter. Resolution of whether HLA type affects TCRB rearrangement was not achieved here.

Note on this clone: What it binds is not known.

Expressed TCRB transcripts got sequenced, as all isolated RNA was reverse transcribed. Libraries were prepared by immunoSEQ multiplex PCR; TCRdb keeps only in-frame clonotypes and omits some of them. The sample includes roughly 400,000 clones, about 10% of them seen just once. Sorting that relied on CD45RO/CCR7/CD25/CD127/CD95/CD27 yielded CD4+ naive, central memory, regulatory and stem cell-like memory cells. CDR1 is SGHVS, CDR2 FNYEAQ, per germline. Trimming took 5 bases from V and 4 from J, leaving 19 bases between them. CDR3 length: 16 residues. Sequencing input: central memory CD4+ T cells from blood. The gene calls are TRBV7-6 and TRBJ2-3; maybe TRBD1 (7 bases). The TCR comes from a man aged 25-45 years with type 1 diabetes. CDR3 loop: CASSQGGLLEADTQYF. The DNA of the CDR3 is TGTGCCAGCAGCCAGGGGGGACTTTTGGAGGCAGATACGCAGTATTTT.